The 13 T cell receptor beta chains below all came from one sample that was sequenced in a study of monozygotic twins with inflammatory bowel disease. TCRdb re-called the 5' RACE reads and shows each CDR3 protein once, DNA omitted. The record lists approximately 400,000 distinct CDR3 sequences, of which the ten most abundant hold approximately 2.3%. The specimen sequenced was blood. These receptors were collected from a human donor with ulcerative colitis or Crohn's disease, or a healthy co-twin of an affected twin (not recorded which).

This chain's CDR3 is CASSEVGLAWFEQYF. This chain uses TRBV6-1 with TRBJ2-7; TCRdb indicates TRBD2, and absent DNA this call remains unverified. The CDR3 is 15 amino acids. Germline-derived CDR1 and CDR2 are MNHNS and SASEGT.

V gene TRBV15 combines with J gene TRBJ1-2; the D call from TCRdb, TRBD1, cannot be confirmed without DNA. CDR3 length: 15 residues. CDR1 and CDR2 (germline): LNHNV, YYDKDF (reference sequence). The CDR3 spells CATSRGGQGVDGYTF.

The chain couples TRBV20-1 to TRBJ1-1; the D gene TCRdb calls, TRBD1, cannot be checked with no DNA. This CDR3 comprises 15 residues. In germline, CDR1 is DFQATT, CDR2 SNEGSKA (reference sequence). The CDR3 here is CSARVGGSSNTEAFF.

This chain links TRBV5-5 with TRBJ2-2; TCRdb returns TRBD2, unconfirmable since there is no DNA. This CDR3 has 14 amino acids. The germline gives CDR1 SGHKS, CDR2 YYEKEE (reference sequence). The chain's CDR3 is CASSTTRETGELFF.

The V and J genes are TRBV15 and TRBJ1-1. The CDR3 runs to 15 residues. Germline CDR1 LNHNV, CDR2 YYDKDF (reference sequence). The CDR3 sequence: CATSRDRGMNTEVFF.

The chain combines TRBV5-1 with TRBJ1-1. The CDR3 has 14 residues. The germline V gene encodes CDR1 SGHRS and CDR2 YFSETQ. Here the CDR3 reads CASSLGDMNTEAFF.

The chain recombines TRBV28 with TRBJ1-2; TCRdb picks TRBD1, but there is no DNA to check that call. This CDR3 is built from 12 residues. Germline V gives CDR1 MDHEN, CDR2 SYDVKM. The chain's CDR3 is CASSPGRYGYTF.

The CDR3 spells CATRDSGRGETQYF. V usage is TRBV10-3 and J usage is TRBJ2-5; TCRdb proposes TRBD2, but this gene call is untestable without DNA. CDR1 and CDR2 (germline): ENHRY, SYGVKD. The CDR3 is made up of 14 amino acids.

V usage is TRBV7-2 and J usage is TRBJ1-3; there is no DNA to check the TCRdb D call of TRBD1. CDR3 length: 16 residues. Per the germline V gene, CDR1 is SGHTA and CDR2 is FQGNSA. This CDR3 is CASSLAGAYSGNTIYF.

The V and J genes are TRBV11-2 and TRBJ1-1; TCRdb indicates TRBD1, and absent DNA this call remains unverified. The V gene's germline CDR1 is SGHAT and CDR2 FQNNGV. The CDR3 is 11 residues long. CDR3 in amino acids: CASTMGGEAFF. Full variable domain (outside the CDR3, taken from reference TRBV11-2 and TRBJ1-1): EAGVAQSPRYKIIEKRQSVAFWCNPISGHATLYWYQQILGQGPKLLIQFQNNGVVDDSQLPKDRFSAERLKGVDSTLKIQPAKLEDSAVYLCASTMGGEAFFGQGTRLTVV.

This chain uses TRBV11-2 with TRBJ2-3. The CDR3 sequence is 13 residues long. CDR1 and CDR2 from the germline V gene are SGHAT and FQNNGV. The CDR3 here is CASSLDKSDTQYF. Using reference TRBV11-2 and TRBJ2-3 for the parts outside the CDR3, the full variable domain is EAGVAQSPRYKIIEKRQSVAFWCNPISGHATLYWYQQILGQGPKLLIQFQNNGVVDDSQLPKDRFSAERLKGVDSTLKIQPAKLEDSAVYLCASSLDKSDTQYFGPGTRLTVL.

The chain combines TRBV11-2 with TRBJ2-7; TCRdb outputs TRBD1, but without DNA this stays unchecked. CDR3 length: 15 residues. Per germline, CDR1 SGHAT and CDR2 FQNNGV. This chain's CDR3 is CASRRPGQGFGEQYF.

CDR3 loop: CASSLELASRGNEQFF. This chain joins TRBV27 and TRBJ2-1; TCRdb's D call of TRBD2 is untestable without DNA. Germline CDR1 is MNHEY and CDR2 is SMNVEV (reference sequence). The CDR3 length is 16 residues.